One sample yielded the 24 T cell receptor beta chains listed below, sequenced in a study of T-cell memory formation after mild COVID-19. TCRdb reprocessed the 5' RACE reads with MiXCR, giving one entry per CDR3 protein. This sample carries 200,000 to 250,000 distinct CDR3 sequences, 9.5% of them seen once, and the ten largest clones take 3.5%. Material for sequencing was PBMCs or a T cell subset sorted from them (not recorded which). The origin of the receptors is a man aged 18 to 29 who had mild COVID-19 (a few samples of this study predate the infection). Cell type and time point are not known.

This clonotype was recorded at least ten times. The rearrangement joins TRBV7-2 to TRBJ2-5, with D unresolved. Germline CDR1 reads SGHTA; CDR2 reads FQGNSA. This CDR3 contains 12 residues. With 5 bases removed from V and 5 bases from J, the gap between germline ends came to 9 bases. For the CDR3, the DNA is TGTGCCAGCAGCCCGGCGGCGGAGACCCAGTACTTC. Translated, it gives CASSPAAETQYF.

This clonotype has more than one count but fewer than ten. V usage is TRBV28 and J usage is TRBJ2-5; D is tentatively TRBD1 or TRBD2 (5 bases each). CDR3 length: 18 amino acids. CDR1 and CDR2 from the germline V gene are MDHEN and SYDVKM. Trimming took 6 bases from V and 0 from J, leaving 23 bases between them. CDR3 DNA: TGTGCCAGCAGACCCGCCGGGTGGCAGGGACCCTACCAAGAGACCCAGTACTTC. Amino acids: CASRPAGWQGPYQETQYF.

In this sample, this clonotype turned up many times. The chain links TRBV12-3 or TRBV12-4 to TRBJ2-7, with TRBD1 matching 10 bases. This CDR3 comprises 14 residues. Trimming at V came to 4 bases and at J to 4 bases, leaving 4 bases not matched to a gene. In DNA, the CDR3 is TGTGCCAGCAGTTGGACAGGGGGAAGGTACGAGCAGTACTTC. It encodes CASSWTGGRYEQYF.

This clonotype was observed a handful of times. The chain employs TRBV29-1 and TRBJ2-3; tentatively, D is TRBD1 (7 bases). The CDR3 spans 14 residues. Germline loops: CDR1 SQVTM, CDR2 ANQGSEA. The germline V and J ends were trimmed by 2 bases and 5 bases, with 14 bases remaining between them. This CDR3 is CSVERGAGGDTQYF. In DNA form, the CDR3 reads TGCAGCGTTGAACGCGGGGCAGGGGGAGATACGCAGTATTTT.

In its sample, this clonotype was seen a few times. The chain is built from TRBV5-1 and TRBJ2-7; 8 bases align to TRBD1. The CDR3 runs 16 residues. Germline CDR1 and CDR2: SGHRS and YFSETQ. The V segment lost 1 base and the J segment 6 bases; nucleotides outside the gene matches: 12. The DNA for the CDR3 is TGCGCCAGCAGCTTGAAGGTGGCAGGGGGCCGGGGCGAGCAGTACTTC. Residues: CASSLKVAGGRGEQYF.

This clonotype was seen a few times. Written as DNA, the CDR3 is TGTGCCAGCAGGGGACTAGCGGCTCTGGGGTCCCAGTACTTC. The encoded protein is CASRGLAALGSQYF. The gene calls are TRBV6-5 and TRBJ2-5; the match to TRBD2 covers 11 bases. The CDR3 covers 14 residues. J lost 9 bases, V lost 6 bases, and 9 bases had no gene match. Germline lookup yields CDR1 MNHEY and CDR2 SVGAGI.

The chain is built from TRBV11-2 and TRBJ2-2, with D perhaps TRBD2 (6 bases). The CDR3 is 15 amino acids. V was shortened by 4 bases and J by 6 bases, with 15 bases between the two germline ends. Per germline, CDR1 SGHAT and CDR2 FQNNGV. The CDR3 protein is CASSSVTSSAGELFF. The CDR3, as DNA: TGTGCCAGCAGCTCAGTGACTTCTAGCGCCGGGGAGCTGTTTTTT.

This clonotype was detected a few times. A junction boundary mismatches the germline segment, possibly from a read error. This chain links TRBV5-8 with TRBJ1-1; D is unresolved. Germline CDR1 SGHTS, CDR2 YDEGEE. There are 14 residues in the CDR3. The DNA for the CDR3 is TGTGCCAGCAGCTCCGGTAGAGTGAACAGTGAAGCTTTCTTT. Its protein product is CASSSGRVNSEAFF.

A few counts support this clonotype. This chain connects TRBV3-1 to TRBJ1-1; D remains ambiguous. CDR3 length: 15 residues. Trimming took 0 bases from V and 4 from J, leaving 12 bases between them. Per germline, CDR1 LGHDT and CDR2 YNNKEL (reference sequence). The DNA of the CDR3 is TGTGCCAGCAGCCAAGATCTAGTCGTAGGCACTGAAGCTTTCTTT. It is translated as CASSQDLVVGTEAFF.

This chain uses TRBV6-2 or TRBV6-3 with TRBJ2-1; D is perhaps TRBD1 or TRBD2 (5 bases each). Germline V CDR1 and CDR2: MNHEY, SVGEGT. This CDR3 region has 12 residues. V lost 8 bases and J 2 bases, leaving 7 bases between the germline ends. CDR3 nucleotides: TGTGCCAGCGGGGGAACCTACAATGAGCAGTTCTTC. Translated: CASGGTYNEQFF.

V gene TRBV2 combines with J gene TRBJ1-5; TRBD1 is a possible D gene (5 bases). CDR3 length: 14 residues. Germline-derived CDR1 and CDR2 are SNHLY and FYNNEI. V lost 5 bases, J lost 3 bases, and 11 bases lay in between. CDR3 residues: CASSPDRINQPQHF. In DNA, the CDR3 is TGTGCCAGCAGTCCTGACAGAATCAATCAGCCCCAGCATTTT. Supplemented by reference TRBV2 and TRBJ1-5, the full variable domain reads EPEVTQTPSHQVTQMGQEVILRCVPISNHLYFYWYRQILGQKVEFLVSFYNNEISEKSEIFDDQFSVERPDGSNFTLKIRSTKLEDSAMYFCASSPDRINQPQHFGDGTRLSIL.

This clonotype was detected a few times. V gene TRBV20-1 combines with J gene TRBJ2-2; D could derive from TRBD1 or TRBD2 (5 bases each). Trimming shortened V by 6 bases and J by 8 bases, and 16 bases separated the two germline ends. The CDR3 extends over 13 amino acids. CDR1 and CDR2 (germline): DFQATT, SNEGSKA (reference sequence). CDR3 amino acids: CSALGTKKGELFF. DNA of the CDR3: TGCAGTGCCCTCGGGACGAAGAAGGGGGAGCTGTTTTTT.

This clonotype was recorded a few times. The V and J genes are TRBV5-1 and TRBJ1-4; D call uncertain. Germline CDR1 and CDR2: SGHRS and YFSETQ. Trimming pared 1 base from V and 5 bases from J, leaving 9 bases between. The CDR3 consists of 14 residues. Written as DNA, the CDR3 is TGCGCCAGCAGCTTGACGGGGAAGAATGAAAAACTGTTTTTT. This sequence encodes CASSLTGKNEKLFF.

The sample holds a few counts of this clonotype. The chain joins TRBV6-2 or TRBV6-3 to TRBJ2-3, with 8 bases fitting TRBD2. The germline CDR1 and CDR2 sequences are MNHEY and SVGEGT. This CDR3 comprises 17 residues. V lost 5 bases, J lost 6 bases, and 16 bases stayed unmatched. In nucleotides, the CDR3 is TGTGCCAGCAGTCCACCCACAAGCGGGGGTTCATGGGATACGCAGTATTTT. It is translated as CASSPPTSGGSWDTQYF.

A few counts support this clonotype. This chain uses TRBV15 with TRBJ1-2; D not certain. The CDR3 extends over 15 amino acids. V was trimmed by 0 bases and J by 10 bases, leaving 18 bases between them. From germline, CDR1 is LNHNV and CDR2 YYDKDF (reference sequence). The CDR3, as DNA: TGTGCCACCAGCAGAGATCCCGTTAAGGTTCTCGACTACACCTTC. Amino acids: CATSRDPVKVLDYTF.

Only a few counts were recorded for this clonotype. The CDR3 DNA reads TGTGCCAGCAGTCCCAGATGGGATAATGAGCAGTTCTTC. Residues: CASSPRWDNEQFF. V is TRBV6-5 and J is TRBJ2-1; no reliable D call. V was clipped by 5 bases and J by 7 bases, with 12 bases between them. The CDR3 sequence is 13 residues long. The germline gives CDR1 MNHEY, CDR2 SVGAGI.

The genes are TRBV5-1 and TRBJ1-4; a weak D match, TRBD1 (5 bases). CDR3 length: 16 residues. Deletions cut 2 bases from V and 7 bases from J, with 18 bases between. Germline V gives CDR1 SGHRS, CDR2 YFSETQ. The DNA of the CDR3 is TGCGCCAGCAGCTTTTCCGTCCAGGGCGGTAGTGAAAAACTGTTTTTT. Amino acid sequence: CASSFSVQGGSEKLFF.

In its sample, this clonotype was seen a few times. The chain is built from TRBV9 and TRBJ2-5, with D unresolved. The CDR3 length is 14 residues. Germline V gives CDR1 SGDLS, CDR2 YYNGEE. V was clipped by 4 bases and J by 3 bases, with 13 bases between them. The CDR3 protein is CASSSRSREETQYF. CDR3 nucleotides: TGTGCCAGCAGCTCCCGGTCCCGGGAAGAGACCCAGTACTTC.

The chain employs TRBV5-1 and TRBJ1-6; D gene ambiguous. Germline loops: CDR1 SGHRS, CDR2 YFSETQ. Trimming cost V 0 bases and J 7 bases, with 11 bases left between them. This CDR3 region has 15 residues. The CDR3: CASSLADGPNSPLHF. For the CDR3, the DNA is TGCGCCAGCAGCTTGGCAGACGGGCCAAATTCACCCCTCCACTTT.

This clonotype came up many times. The rearrangement joins TRBV30 to TRBJ1-1; D is unresolved. The CDR3 has 11 residues. The germline CDR1 and CDR2 sequences are GTSNPN and SVGIG (reference sequence). Deletions cut 5 bases from V and 5 bases from J, with 9 bases between. In nucleotides, the CDR3 is TGTGCCTGGGGGTCGGAGACTGAAGCTTTCTTT. This gives the protein CAWGSETEAFF.

At least ten counts were recorded for this clonotype. This chain links TRBV2 with TRBJ2-5; no clear D gene. The CDR3 totals 13 residues. Germline-derived CDR1 and CDR2 are SNHLY and FYNNEI. Trimming left V 3 bases short and J 4 bases short, with 9 bases between. CDR3 protein: CASSDVGRETQYF. The CDR3 DNA follows: TGTGCCAGCAGTGATGTAGGCCGAGAGACCCAGTACTTC.

This clonotype has more than one count but fewer than ten. V gene TRBV6-2 or TRBV6-3 combines with J gene TRBJ1-5; D is undetermined. V dropped 5 bases and J dropped 0 bases, with 14 bases sitting between them. The CDR3 loop spans 16 amino acids. In germline, CDR1 is MNHEY, CDR2 SVGEGT. CDR3 amino acids: CASSRAGRNSNQPQHF. DNA of the CDR3: TGTGCCAGCAGTAGAGCCGGGAGGAATAGCAATCAGCCCCAGCATTTT.

This clonotype was seen ten or more times. The chain couples TRBV7-2 to TRBJ2-1; 10 nucleotides line up with TRBD2. Trimming at V came to 5 bases and at J to 9 bases, leaving 10 bases not matched to a gene. The CDR3 contains 15 residues. The germline V gene encodes CDR1 SGHTA and CDR2 FQGNSA. CDR3 sequence (DNA): TGTGCCAGCAGCCCACCCCAGCGGGGGGGTATTGAGCAGTTCTTC. It is translated as CASSPPQRGGIEQFF.

The CDR3 nucleotides read TGCGCCAGCAGCCGCGAAGGACGGAGCTCCTACGAGCAGTACGTC. As protein: CASSREGRSSYEQYV. The chain recombines TRBV4-3 with TRBJ2-7; D is ambiguous. CDR3 length: 15 amino acids. Trimming pared 4 bases from V and 0 bases from J, leaving 13 bases between. Germline V CDR1 and CDR2: LGHNA, YSLEER.